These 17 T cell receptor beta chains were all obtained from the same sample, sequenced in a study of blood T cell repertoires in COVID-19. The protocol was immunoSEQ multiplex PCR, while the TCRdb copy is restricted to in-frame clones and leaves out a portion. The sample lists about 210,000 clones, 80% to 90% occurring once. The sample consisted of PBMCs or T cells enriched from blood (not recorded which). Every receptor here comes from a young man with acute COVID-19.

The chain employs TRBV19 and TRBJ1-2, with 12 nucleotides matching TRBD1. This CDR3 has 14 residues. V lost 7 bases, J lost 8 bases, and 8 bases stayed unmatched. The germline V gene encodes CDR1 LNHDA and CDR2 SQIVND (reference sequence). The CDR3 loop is CASNKGQGAYGYTF. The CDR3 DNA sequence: TGTGCCAGTAACAAGGGACAGGGGGCTTACGGCTACACCTTC. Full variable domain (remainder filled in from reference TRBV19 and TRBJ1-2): DGGITQSPKYLFRKEGQNVTLSCEQNLNHDAMYWYRQDPGQGLRLIYYSQIVNDFQKGDIAEGYSVSREKKESFPLTVTSAQKNPTAFYLCASNKGQGAYGYTFGSGTRLTVV.

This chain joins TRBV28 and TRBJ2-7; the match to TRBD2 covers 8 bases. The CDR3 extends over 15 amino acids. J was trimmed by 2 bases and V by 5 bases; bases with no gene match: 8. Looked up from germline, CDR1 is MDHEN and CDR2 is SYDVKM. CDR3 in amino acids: CASSPEGLVAYEQYF. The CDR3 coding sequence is TGTGCCAGCAGTCCGGAGGGACTAGTCGCCTACGAGCAGTACTTC.

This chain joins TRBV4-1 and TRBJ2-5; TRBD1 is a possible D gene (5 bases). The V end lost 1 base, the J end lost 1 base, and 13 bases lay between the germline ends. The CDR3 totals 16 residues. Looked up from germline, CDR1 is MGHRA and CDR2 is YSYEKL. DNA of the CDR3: TGCGCCAGCAGCCAAGTCTCGCTGGGGCCCCAAGAGACCCAGTACTTC. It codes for CASSQVSLGPQETQYF.

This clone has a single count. The CDR3 region has the DNA TGTGCCAGCAGTGCGCCCACAGGGGCAGGGGGCTACACCTTC. Translating gives CASSAPTGAGGYTF. The rearrangement uses TRBV25-1 and TRBJ1-2; TRBD1 matches 7 bases. The CDR3 length is 14 residues. Looked up from germline, CDR1 is MGHDK and CDR2 is SYGVNS. Trimming removed 4 bases from V and 8 bases from J; junction bases left unmatched: 10.

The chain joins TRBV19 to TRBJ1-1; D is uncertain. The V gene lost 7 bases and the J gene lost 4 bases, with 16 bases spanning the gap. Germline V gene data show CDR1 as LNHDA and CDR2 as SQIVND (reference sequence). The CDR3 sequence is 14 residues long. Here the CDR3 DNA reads TGTGCCAGTATGGTTGGCCCAGCGGGCACTGAAGCTTTCTTT. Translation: CASMVGPAGTEAFF.

The CDR3, as DNA: TGTGCCAGCAGACCGGACAGGGTCGGCGAAAAACTGTTTTTT. Its translation is CASRPDRVGEKLFF. The chain carries TRBV6-6 and TRBJ1-4; TRBD1 matches at 8 bases. From germline, CDR1 is MNHNY and CDR2 SVGAGI (reference sequence). The CDR3 length is 14 residues. J lost 8 bases, V lost 6 bases, and 8 bases had no gene match.

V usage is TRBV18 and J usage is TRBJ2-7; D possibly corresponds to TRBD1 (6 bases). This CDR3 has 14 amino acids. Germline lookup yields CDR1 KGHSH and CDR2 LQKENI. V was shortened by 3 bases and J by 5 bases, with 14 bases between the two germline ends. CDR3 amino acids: CASSPTGYDDEQYF. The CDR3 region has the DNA TGTGCCAGCTCACCGACAGGTTATGACGACGAGCAGTACTTC.

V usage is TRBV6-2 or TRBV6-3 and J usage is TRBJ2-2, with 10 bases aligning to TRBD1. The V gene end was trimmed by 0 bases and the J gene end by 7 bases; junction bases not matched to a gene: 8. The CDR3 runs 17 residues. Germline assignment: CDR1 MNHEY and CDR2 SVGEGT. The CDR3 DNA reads TGTGCCAGCAGTTACTCGACCTGGACAGGGGGAGGCGGGGAGCTGTTTTTT. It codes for CASSYSTWTGGGGELFF.

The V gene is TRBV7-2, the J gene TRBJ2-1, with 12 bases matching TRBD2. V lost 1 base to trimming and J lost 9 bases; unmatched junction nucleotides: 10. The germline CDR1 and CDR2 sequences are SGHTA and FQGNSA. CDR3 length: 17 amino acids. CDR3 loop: CASSLEVLAGGVGEQFF. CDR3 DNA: TGTGCCAGCAGCTTAGAGGTTCTAGCGGGAGGGGTCGGTGAGCAGTTCTTC.

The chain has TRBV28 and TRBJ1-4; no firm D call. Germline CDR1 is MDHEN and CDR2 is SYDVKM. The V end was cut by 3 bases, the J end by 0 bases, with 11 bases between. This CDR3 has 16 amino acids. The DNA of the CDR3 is TGTGCCAGCAGTTTTGCGGCGCCTGCAACTAATGAAAAACTGTTTTTT. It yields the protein CASSFAAPATNEKLFF.

The CDR3 DNA reads TGTGCCAGCAGACAAAGCGGGAGAGGGTTCGTCGAGCAGTACTTC. Translated: CASRQSGRGFVEQYF. The V call is TRBV6-5, the J call TRBJ2-7, with 8 bases fitting TRBD2. Germline-derived CDR1 and CDR2 are MNHEY and SVGAGI. The ends lost 6 bases at V and 6 bases at J; junction bases unmatched: 13. The CDR3 covers 15 residues.

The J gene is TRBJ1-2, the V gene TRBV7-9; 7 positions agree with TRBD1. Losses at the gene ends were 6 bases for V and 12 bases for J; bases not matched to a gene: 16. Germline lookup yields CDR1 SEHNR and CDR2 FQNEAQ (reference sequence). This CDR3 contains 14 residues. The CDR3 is CASSRIPGQYLHTF. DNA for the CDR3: TGTGCCAGCAGTCGAATTCCGGGACAGTACCTCCACACCTTC. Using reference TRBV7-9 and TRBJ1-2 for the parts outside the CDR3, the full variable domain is DTGVSQNPRHKITKRGQNVTFRCDPISEHNRLYWYRQTLGQGPEFLTYFQNEAQLEKSRLLSDRFSAERPKGSFSTLEIQRTEQGDSAMYLCASSRIPGQYLHTFGSGTRLTVV.

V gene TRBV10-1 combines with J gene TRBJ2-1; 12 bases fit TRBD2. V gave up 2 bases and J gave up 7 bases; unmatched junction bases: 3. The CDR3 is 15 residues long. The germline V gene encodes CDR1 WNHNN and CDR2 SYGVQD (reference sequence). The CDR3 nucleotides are TGCGCCAGCAGTGAGAGCCTAGCGGGAGGGAATGAGCAGTTCTTC. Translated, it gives CASSESLAGGNEQFF.

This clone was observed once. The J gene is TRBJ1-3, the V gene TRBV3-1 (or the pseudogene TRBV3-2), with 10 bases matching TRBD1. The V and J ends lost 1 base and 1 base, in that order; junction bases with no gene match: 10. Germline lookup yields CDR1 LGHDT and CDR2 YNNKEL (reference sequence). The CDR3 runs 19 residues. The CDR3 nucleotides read TGTGCCAGCAGCCAAGTCGGTGGAGGGACAGGGGTATCTGGAAACACCATATATTTT. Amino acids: CASSQVGGGTGVSGNTIYF.

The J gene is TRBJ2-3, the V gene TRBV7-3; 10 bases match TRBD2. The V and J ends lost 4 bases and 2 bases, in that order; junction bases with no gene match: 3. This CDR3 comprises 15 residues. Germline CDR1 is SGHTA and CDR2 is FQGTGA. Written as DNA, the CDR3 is TGTGCCAGCAGCTCCGGGACTAGCGACACAGATACGCAGTATTTT. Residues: CASSSGTSDTDTQYF.

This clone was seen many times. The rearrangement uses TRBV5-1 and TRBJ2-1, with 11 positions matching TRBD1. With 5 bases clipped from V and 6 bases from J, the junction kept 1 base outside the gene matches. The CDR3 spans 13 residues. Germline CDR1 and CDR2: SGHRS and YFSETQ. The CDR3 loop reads CASRGTGGNEQFF. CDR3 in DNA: TGCGCCAGCAGGGGGACAGGGGGCAATGAGCAGTTCTTC.

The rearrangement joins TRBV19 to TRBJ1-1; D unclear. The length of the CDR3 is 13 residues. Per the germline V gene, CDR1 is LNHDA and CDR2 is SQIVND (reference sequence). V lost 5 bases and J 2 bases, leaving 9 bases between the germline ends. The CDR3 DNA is TGTGCCAGTAGTCTCTCACTAAACACTGAAGCTTTCTTT. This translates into CASSLSLNTEAFF.